The 24 T cell receptor beta chains below all came from one sample that was sequenced in a study of sequential checkpoint blockade in melanoma. Specified treatment: randomized to nivolumab then ipilimumab (arm A) or the reverse (arm B). Some clones are missing from TCRdb's copy, which holds only in-frame ones; the method was immunoSEQ multiplex PCR. The table has some 19,000 clones, roughly 70% seen once. The source material was CD8+ T cells sorted from blood (inferred from file names), sampled from a patient given nivolumab and ipilimumab in sequence. These receptor sequences come from a human donor with melanoma.

This clone has more than one count but fewer than ten. This rearrangement joins TRBV5-8 to TRBJ2-1; maybe TRBD1 (6 bases). Germline V gene lookup returns CDR1 SGHTS and CDR2 YDEGEE. Trimming removed 2 bases at V and 3 bases at J, with 12 bases between. CDR3 length equals 15 residues. The DNA for the CDR3 is TGTGCCAGCAGCTTTGGACAGACCCACTACAATGAGCAGTTCTTC. Protein sequence: CASSFGQTHYNEQFF.

V usage is TRBV10-3 and J usage is TRBJ2-3; 8 bases agree with TRBD2. The CDR3 is made up of 17 amino acids. CDR1 is ENHRY, CDR2 SYGVKD, per germline. Trimming at V came to 0 bases and at J to 4 bases, leaving 9 bases not matched to a gene. In DNA form, the CDR3 reads TGTGCCATCAGTGAGTCAAGGCGGGGGGAGAGGGCAGATACGCAGTATTTT. The encoded protein is CAISESRRGERADTQYF.

V gene TRBV6-5 combines with J gene TRBJ1-5; no definite D call. The ends were cut back, 2 bases at V and 5 bases at J, with 7 bases in the middle. The CDR3 loop spans 13 amino acids. Germline CDR1 MNHEY, CDR2 SVGAGI. CDR3 bases: TGTGCCAGCAGTTACGGGCAGCATCAGCCCCAGCATTTT. Protein sequence: CASSYGQHQPQHF.

The chain combines TRBV6-1 with TRBJ2-7, with TRBD1 matching 10 bases. The CDR3 is 13 residues long. Trimming at V came to 6 bases and at J to 3 bases, leaving 2 bases not matched to a gene. The V gene's germline CDR1 is MNHNS and CDR2 SASEGT. The CDR3 here is CASRGQGSYEQYF. The CDR3 nucleotides are TGTGCCAGCAGGGGACAGGGGAGCTACGAGCAGTACTTC.

The chain employs TRBV30 and TRBJ1-2; 7 nucleotides agree with TRBD1. CDR1 and CDR2 (germline): GTSNPN, SVGIG (reference sequence). The junction had 11 bases not matched to a gene; V was cut back by 0 bases and J by 7 bases. The CDR3 runs to 15 residues. CDR3 DNA: TGTGCCTGGAGTGTACAGAGGACAGGCTCATCTGGCTACACCTTC. Translating it yields CAWSVQRTGSSGYTF.

The chain employs TRBV7-9 and TRBJ2-7; 7 bases align to TRBD1. The trim removed 4 bases at V and 3 bases at J, leaving 6 bases unmatched. The CDR3 is 14 amino acids. The germline CDR1 and CDR2 sequences are SEHNR and FQNEAQ (reference sequence). The CDR3 sequence: CASSSQGQYYEQYF. CDR3 sequence (DNA): TGTGCCAGCAGCTCTCAGGGACAGTACTACGAGCAGTACTTC.

This rearrangement joins TRBV7-2 to TRBJ2-7; D remains unclear. Germline CDR1 reads SGHTA; CDR2 reads FQGNSA. The CDR3 contains 12 residues. The germline V and J ends were trimmed by 5 bases and 6 bases, with 11 bases remaining between them. CDR3 residues: CASSDNVGEQYF. The CDR3 DNA reads as TGTGCCAGCAGCGATAACGTCGGCGAGCAGTACTTC.

The genes are TRBV7-2 and TRBJ1-3, with D possibly TRBD1 on 5 matching bases. V gave up 1 base and J gave up 8 bases, with 15 bases separating them. The CDR3 contains 15 residues. The germline V gene has CDR1 SGHTA and CDR2 FQGNSA. The CDR3 nucleotides read TGTGCCAGCAGCTTAGAAGCAGGGTTGGTTCACACCATATATTTT. Residues: CASSLEAGLVHTIYF.

This chain joins TRBV6-6 and TRBJ2-5; D not resolved. CDR3 length equals 15 residues. V shed 0 bases and J shed 5 bases, with 13 bases lying between them. From germline, CDR1 is MNHNY and CDR2 SVGAGI (reference sequence). The CDR3 nucleotides read TGTGCCAGCAGTTACTCGACTGAAGCGTGGGAGACCCAGTACTTC. It codes for CASSYSTEAWETQYF.

The rearrangement uses TRBV9 and TRBJ1-1; unclear D gene. V shed 0 bases and J shed 5 bases, with 14 bases lying between them. Germline V gene sequence: CDR1 SGDLS, CDR2 YYNGEE. This CDR3 has 15 amino acids. The CDR3 sequence: CASSVEEHGSTEAFF. CDR3 nucleotides: TGTGCCAGCAGCGTAGAGGAACACGGGTCGACTGAAGCTTTCTTT.

The rearrangement joins TRBV5-8 to TRBJ1-2; D not resolved. The V end was cut by 4 bases, the J end by 5 bases, with 12 bases between. The CDR3 covers 13 residues. Germline V gene data show CDR1 as SGHTS and CDR2 as YDEGEE. The CDR3 spells CASSVLSGYGYTF. The CDR3 coding sequence is TGTGCCAGCAGCGTACTCTCAGGATATGGCTACACCTTC. The whole variable domain, filled in from reference TRBV5-8 and TRBJ1-2, reads EAGVTQSPTHLIKTRGQQATLRCSPISGHTSVYWYQQALGLGLQFLLWYDEGEERNRGNFPPRFSGRQFPNYSSELNVNALELEDSALYLCASSVLSGYGYTFGSGTRLTVV.

A few counts support this clone. The chain combines TRBV6-5 with TRBJ1-2, with D possibly matching TRBD1 (6 bases). The CDR3 loop spans 13 amino acids. The V gene's germline CDR1 is MNHEY and CDR2 SVGAGI. Deletions cut 8 bases from V and 4 bases from J, with 14 bases between. CDR3 coding DNA: TGTGCCAGCGGGGAGAACAGGGTCTATGGCTACACCTTC. Translation: CASGENRVYGYTF.

The V call is TRBV2, the J call TRBJ1-1; D is undetermined. Per germline, CDR1 SNHLY and CDR2 FYNNEI. V dropped 8 bases and J dropped 1 base, with 11 bases sitting between them. The CDR3 totals 13 residues. The CDR3 here is CASGRGENTEAFF. DNA of the CDR3: TGTGCCAGCGGTCGGGGAGAGAACACTGAAGCTTTCTTT.

This clone has just one count. The chain joins TRBV10-3 to TRBJ1-1, with 7 nucleotides matching TRBD1. With 10 bases clipped from V and 7 bases from J, the junction kept 12 bases outside the gene matches. CDR1 is ENHRY and CDR2 is SYGVKD in the germline V gene. CDR3 length: 13 residues. The CDR3: CATVRQGGNEAFF. CDR3 DNA: TGTGCCACCGTAAGACAGGGTGGGAATGAAGCTTTCTTT.

This clone was picked up a small number of times. The chain carries TRBV13 and TRBJ2-7; 10 bases map to TRBD1. With 5 bases clipped from V and 3 bases from J, the junction kept 7 bases outside the gene matches. Germline values: CDR1 PRHDT, CDR2 FYEKMQ (reference sequence). The CDR3 runs to 15 residues. The CDR3 nucleotides read TGTGCCAGCAGCATCACGGGACAGGGGTTCTACGAGCAGTACTTC. As protein: CASSITGQGFYEQYF.

The chain recombines TRBV7-8 with TRBJ2-5, with D perhaps matching TRBD1 (7 bases). V was shortened by 1 base and J by 2 bases, with 14 bases between the two germline ends. Germline lookup yields CDR1 SGHVS and CDR2 FQNEAQ. The CDR3 runs 16 residues. DNA of the CDR3: TGTGCCAGCAGCTTAGTTATAGCAGGGGGGCAAGAGACCCAGTACTTC. As protein: CASSLVIAGGQETQYF.

This clone came up a few times. This chain connects TRBV7-8 to TRBJ2-3, with a weak D call TRBD1 (6 bases). V was pared by 1 base and J by 1 base, with 15 bases between. CDR1 is SGHVS, CDR2 FQNEAQ, per germline. The CDR3 totals 17 residues. DNA of the CDR3: TGTGCCAGCAGCTTAGGGTACAGGGCCTGGGGCACAGATACGCAGTATTTT. Translation gives CASSLGYRAWGTDTQYF.

V is TRBV7-2 and J is TRBJ2-3, with TRBD2 matching 13 bases. V lost 3 bases, J lost 2 bases, and 8 bases stayed unmatched. This CDR3 is 18 amino acids long. Per germline, CDR1 SGHTA and CDR2 FQGNSA. The CDR3 here is CASSLHSLAGGITDTQYF. The CDR3 DNA reads as TGTGCCAGCAGCTTGCACTCACTAGCGGGAGGGATCACAGATACGCAGTATTTT.

This clone appeared once. The gene calls are TRBV6-5 and TRBJ2-2; the D gene is possibly TRBD2 (7 bases). CDR3 length equals 15 residues. V lost 2 bases and J 6 bases, leaving 13 bases between the germline ends. Germline V gene lookup returns CDR1 MNHEY and CDR2 SVGAGI. The CDR3 DNA sequence: TGTGCCAGCAGTTACGGGGGGGGGCGCCCCGGGGAGCTGTTTTTT. This sequence encodes CASSYGGGRPGELFF.

The V call is TRBV5-6, the J call TRBJ2-3, with 8 bases that match TRBD1. Germline assignment: CDR1 SGHDT and CDR2 YYEEEE. The CDR3 extends over 15 amino acids. Losses at the gene ends were 4 bases for V and 3 bases for J; bases not matched to a gene: 7. CDR3 residues: CASSMTGVATDTQYF. CDR3 DNA: TGTGCCAGCAGCATGACAGGGGTGGCAACAGATACGCAGTATTTT.

The chain links TRBV7-2 to TRBJ1-2; no reliable D call. Germline CDR1 reads SGHTA; CDR2 reads FQGNSA. V shed 0 bases and J shed 4 bases, with 12 bases lying between them. CDR3 length: 15 residues. This CDR3 reads CASSLALQASYGYTF. The CDR3 DNA reads as TGTGCCAGCAGCTTAGCGCTTCAGGCCTCCTATGGCTACACCTTC.

V usage is TRBV6-1 and J usage is TRBJ2-3; the D gene is possibly TRBD2 (5 bases). Trimming took 6 bases from V and 6 from J, leaving 16 bases between them. The CDR3 loop spans 14 amino acids. Germline CDR1 reads MNHNS; CDR2 reads SASEGT. CDR3 sequence reads: CASSSLSGMDTQYF. The CDR3 DNA reads as TGTGCCAGCAGCTCCCTTTCGGGGATGGATACGCAGTATTTT.

In regard to this clone: Distinct nucleotide sequences in the sample also encode this CDR3. CDR3 in DNA: TGTGCCAGTAGTATATGGACAGGGGAGGATCAGCCCCAGCATTTT. It encodes CASSIWTGEDQPQHF. The chain is built from TRBV19 and TRBJ1-5, with 9 bases that match TRBD1. This CDR3 comprises 15 residues. Looked up from germline, CDR1 is LNHDA and CDR2 is SQIVND (reference sequence). The ends lost 2 bases at V and 5 bases at J; junction bases unmatched: 4.

This clone was observed once. This chain links TRBV2 with TRBJ2-2; possibly TRBD1 for D (6 bases). The CDR3 runs 14 residues. Looked up from germline, CDR1 is SNHLY and CDR2 is FYNNEI. V was shortened by 3 bases and J by 3 bases, with 8 bases between the two germline ends. The CDR3 region is CASSDPGDTGELFF. The CDR3 nucleotides read TGTGCCAGCAGTGACCCAGGGGACACCGGGGAGCTGTTTTTT.